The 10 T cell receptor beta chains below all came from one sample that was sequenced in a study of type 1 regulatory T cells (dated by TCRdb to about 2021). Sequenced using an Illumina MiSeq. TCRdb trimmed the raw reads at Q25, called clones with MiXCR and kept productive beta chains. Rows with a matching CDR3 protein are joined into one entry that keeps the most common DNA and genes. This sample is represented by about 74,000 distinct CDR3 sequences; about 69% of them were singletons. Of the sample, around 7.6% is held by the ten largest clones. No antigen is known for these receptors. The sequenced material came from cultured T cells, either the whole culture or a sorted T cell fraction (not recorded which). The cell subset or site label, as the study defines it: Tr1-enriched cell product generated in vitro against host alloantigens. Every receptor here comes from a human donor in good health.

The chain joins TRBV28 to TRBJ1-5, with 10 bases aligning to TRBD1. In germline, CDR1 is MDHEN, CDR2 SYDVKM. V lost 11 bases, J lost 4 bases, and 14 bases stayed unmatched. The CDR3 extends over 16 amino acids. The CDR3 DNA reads TGTGCCGGCACCATCTGGGACAGGGGTTCTAATCAGCCCCAGCATTTT. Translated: CAGTIWDRGSNQPQHF.

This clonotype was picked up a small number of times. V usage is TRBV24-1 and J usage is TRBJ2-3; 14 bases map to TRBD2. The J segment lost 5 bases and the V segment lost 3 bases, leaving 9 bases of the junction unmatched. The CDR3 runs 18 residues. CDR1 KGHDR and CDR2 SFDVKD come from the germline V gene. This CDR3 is CATSDPGLAGGWGDTQYF. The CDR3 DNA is TGTGCCACCAGTGATCCTGGACTAGCGGGAGGATGGGGAGATACGCAGTATTTT.

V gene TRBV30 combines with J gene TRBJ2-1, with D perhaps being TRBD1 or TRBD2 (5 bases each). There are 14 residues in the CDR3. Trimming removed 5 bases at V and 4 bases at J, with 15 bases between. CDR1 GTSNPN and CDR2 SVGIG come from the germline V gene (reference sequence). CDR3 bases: TGTGCCTGGGGGGGTGACGAACGGTACAATGAGCAGTTCTTC. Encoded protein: CAWGGDERYNEQFF.

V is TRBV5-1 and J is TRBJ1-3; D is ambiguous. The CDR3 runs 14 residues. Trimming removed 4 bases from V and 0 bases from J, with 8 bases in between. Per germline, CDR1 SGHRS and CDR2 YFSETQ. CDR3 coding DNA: TGCGCCAGCAGCCAAGGAAACTCTGGAAACACCATATATTTT. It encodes CASSQGNSGNTIYF. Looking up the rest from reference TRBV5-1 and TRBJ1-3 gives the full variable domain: KAGVTQTPRYLIKTRGQQVTLSCSPISGHRSVSWYQQTPGQGLQFLFEYFSETQRNKGNFPGRFSGRQFSNSRSEMNVSTLELGDSALYLCASSQGNSGNTIYFGEGSWLTVV.

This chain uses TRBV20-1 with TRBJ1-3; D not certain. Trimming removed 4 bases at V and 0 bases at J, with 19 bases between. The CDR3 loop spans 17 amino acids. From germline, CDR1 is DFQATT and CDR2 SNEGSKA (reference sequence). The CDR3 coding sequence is TGCAGTGCTAATCCAAGAACTCCAGAGAACTCTGGAAACACCATATATTTT. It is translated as CSANPRTPENSGNTIYF.

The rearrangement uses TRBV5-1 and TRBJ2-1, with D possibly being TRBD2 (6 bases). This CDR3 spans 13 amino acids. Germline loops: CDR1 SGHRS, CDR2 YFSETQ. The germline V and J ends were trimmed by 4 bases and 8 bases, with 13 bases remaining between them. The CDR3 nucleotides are TGCGCCAGCAGCCCTGGAGGGGTTCATGAGCAGTTCTTC. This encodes CASSPGGVHEQFF.

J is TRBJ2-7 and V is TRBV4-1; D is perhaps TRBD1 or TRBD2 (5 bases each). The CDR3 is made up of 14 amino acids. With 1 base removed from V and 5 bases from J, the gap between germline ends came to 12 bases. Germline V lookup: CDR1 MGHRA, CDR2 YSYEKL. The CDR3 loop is CASSQGLRDHEQYF. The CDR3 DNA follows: TGCGCCAGCAGCCAAGGACTCCGGGACCACGAGCAGTACTTC.

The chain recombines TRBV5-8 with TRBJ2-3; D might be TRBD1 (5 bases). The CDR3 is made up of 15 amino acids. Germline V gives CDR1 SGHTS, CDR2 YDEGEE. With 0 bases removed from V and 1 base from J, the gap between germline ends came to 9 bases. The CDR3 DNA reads TGTGCCAGCAGCTTGGGACAGCTAGGCACAGATACGCAGTATTTT. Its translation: CASSLGQLGTDTQYF.

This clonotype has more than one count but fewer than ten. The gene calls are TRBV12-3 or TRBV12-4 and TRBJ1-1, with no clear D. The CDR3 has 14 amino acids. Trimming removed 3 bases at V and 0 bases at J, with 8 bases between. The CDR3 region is CASSLSVMNTEAFF. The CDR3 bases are TGTGCCAGCAGTTTGTCGGTGATGAACACTGAAGCTTTCTTT.

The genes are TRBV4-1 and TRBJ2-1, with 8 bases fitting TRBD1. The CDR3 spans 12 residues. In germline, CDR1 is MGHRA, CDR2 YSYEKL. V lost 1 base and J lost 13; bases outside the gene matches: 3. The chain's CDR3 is CASSQGTGPQFF. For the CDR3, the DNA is TGCGCCAGCAGCCAAGGGACAGGGCCCCAGTTCTTC.